The clone carrying this T cell receptor (beta chain) was seen repeatedly, ten times or more. Its matching antigen is unknown. Trimming stripped 6 bases from V and 3 bases from J, with 6 bases between. The CDR3 runs to 11 residues. The sample is drawn from a study of neurological immune-mediated disorders. Study conclusions and caveats: The most TCR clonal expansion was seen in HTLV-1-associated myelopathy, and the least was seen in multiple sclerosis, which fell below healthy controls.

TCRdb passed the 5' RACE reads through MiXCR, listing each CDR3 protein once. Here the sample spans tens of thousands of distinct CDR3 sequences, about a tenth being singletons. Sequenced sample: PBMCs. V and J are TRBV12-3 or TRBV12-4 and TRBJ2-7; no definite D call. The source of this sequence is a man aged 40-55 years in good health. CDR3 nucleotides: TGTGCCAGCAGCATAGACTACGAGCAGTACTTC. It is translated as CASSIDYEQYF.